This T cell receptor (beta chain) was documented in a study of cytomegalovirus exposure and HLA in healthy donors (dated by TCRdb to about 2017). A note on the overall study: A later analysis indicated that the 95 to 150 validation repertoires were generated on the platform also employed for the roughly 730 repertoires of the first cohort. The study was designed to test whether signatures of past pathogen exposure could be identified by cataloging public T cell receptors. In addition to the first cohort of around 670 subjects, a separate validation cohort of approximately 110 different subjects was used. The study combined high-throughput TCR immunosequencing, statistical association of individual TCRs with disease status, and machine learning to predict cytomegalovirus infection status. The study at large found these results: A later analysis found that TCRs clustered in the first cohort also tended to co-occur in the 130 or so validation repertoires, with approximately 95% of cluster scores above 0. A few of the identified cytomegalovirus-associated TCR beta chains were confirmed in vitro to be specific for cytomegalovirus antigens. It was suggested by the authors that the approach could potentially be generalized to other disease states and immunological phenotypes. All 120 or so repertoires were used to score co-occurrence in the validation cohort in a later analysis, because that analysis had no HLA typing for the cohort. The study listed 164 TCR beta chains as associated with cytomegalovirus. The classifier was reported to diagnose cytomegalovirus status with high specificity and sensitivity in both the original and validation cohorts. Across donors, most TCR sequences were observed very rarely, whereas some public TCRs were present in many individuals.

The junction shows trimming of 7 bases on V and 4 bases on J, and the gene matches do not reach 13 bases of it. Based on the germline V gene (reference sequence), the CDR1 and CDR2 sequences are SEHNR and FQNEAQ. Counted from cysteine to phenylalanine, this CDR3 has 17 amino acids. Just the 51-base CDR3 DNA is kept, in frame starting at base 1. Donors formed part of the validation cohort, which comprised 120 or so subjects and was distinct from the first cohort of over 500 subjects. The receptor library was made with the immunoSEQ multiplex PCR assay. The authors' analysis ran thus. To diagnose cytomegalovirus status from the catalog of TCR beta chain sequences, a statistical classification framework was built. TCRdb carries this immuneACCESS record with in-frame sequences only. Its versions omit some clonotypes, under half of them owing to an unresolved V gene in the studies checked, with the rest unexplained. Clonal size and the V and J genes are those of that table, whereas D and trimming came from the DNA. This sample gives about 130,000 clones in total; approximately 92% of them show up just once. The ten largest clones add up to around 1.1% of the sample.

Regarding this clone: Its antigen target is currently unknown. Per-base qualities were not stored, and no clone one base away is much larger.

Recombination linked TRBV7-9 to TRBJ2-2; 9 bases in the middle match TRBD1. The source is a woman between 18 and 29 years old in good health and CMV-seronegative. The sequenced sample consisted of PBMCs. The base sequence is TGTGCCAGCATCCTCTCCCGGGGACAGGGAGGCACCGGGGAGCTGTTTTTT. This encodes CASILSRGQGGTGELFF.